This T cell receptor beta chain was sequenced during a study of graft-versus-host responses after intestinal transplantation (dated by TCRdb to about 2021). Study-wide context: The transplants that recipients got were multivisceral, liver-intestinal, or isolated intestinal. Donor T cell macrochimerism was defined as a peak of at least 4% donor T cells among recipient peripheral blood mononuclear cells. All recipients received anti-thymocyte globulin induction followed by maintenance tacrolimus and steroids for roughly three years. Rather than going through the commercial service, samples from three later patients were sequenced in-house on an Illumina MiSeq and processed with MiXCR. Graft-versus-host and host-versus-graft alloreactive T cell clones were tracked in the graft, circulation and bone marrow after intestinal transplantation using bulk TCR-beta CDR3 sequencing. Of the roughly 24 intestinal transplant recipients enrolled in the cohort, one of whom was a retransplant, a few patients without pretransplant specimens were excluded. Alloreactive clones were identified by sequencing pre-transplant mixed lymphocyte reaction products and comparing them with unstimulated pre-transplant donor and recipient T cells. The paper as a whole reports these results and caveats: High GvH to HvG T cell clonal ratios were observed in the allografts of patients with donor T cell macrochimerism. Early after transplant, peak levels of circulating GvH clones were associated with declines in HvG clones. GvH clones were found in recipient bone marrow, and some of the GvH clones appeared earlier in ileal mucosa or blood, which is consistent with an intestinal mucosal origin. The relatively low number and heterogeneity of intestinal transplant patients limited the conclusions.

Turning to this clone: The target of this receptor is not known. There are no base qualities to consult, and no much larger clone falls within one base.

Blood samples were collected up to 4 times in the first month after transplant and then at least monthly when available. The library was prepared using the immunoSEQ multiplex PCR assay. For most patients, high-throughput TCR-beta CDR3 sequencing of genomic DNA was performed by Adaptive Biotechnologies. Per the source publication's procedure: Adaptive's ImmunoSEQ software was the source of the TCR sequencing data for about 17 patients, while a few other patients were processed with MiXCR and VDJtools. CDR3 nucleotide sequences shared between donor and recipient were removed because the origin of such sequences could not be assigned. To count as alloreactive, a clone needed at least 2-fold expansion over unstimulated cells and a minimum CFSE-low frequency of 0.002% (template counts) or 0.001% (read counts). A clone was considered mappable if detected in the sequenced pre-transplant spleen, lymph node, or MLR CFSE-low populations of the donor or recipient. The cumulative frequency of alloreactive clones was calculated as a percentage of all sequences, weighted by copy number. The source is immuneACCESS, and TCRdb retained only in-frame sequences with V and J called. Part of the clones is not carried over; for the studies checked, unresolved V genes explain less than half of this, and the remainder is unexplained. That table furnishes V, J and clone size, whereas the DNA furnished D and trimming. In this sample the table shows roughly 18,000 clones, 85% to 95% of which occur a single time. 0.65% to 0.85% of the sample rests with the top ten.

The source material was PBMCs, sampled 23 days after intestinal transplant. The receptor comes from a human patient who received an intestinal transplant, so some T cells may come from the graft donor.

The nucleotide sequence is TGTGCCAGTAGTATAACTAGCGGGAACTACAATGAGCAGTTCTTC. This sequence encodes CASSITSGNYNEQFF. The V gene is TRBV19 and the J gene is TRBJ2-1, with 10 central nucleotides matching TRBD2. Based on the germline V gene (reference sequence), the CDR1 and CDR2 sequences are LNHDA and SQIVND. Germline trimming amounts to 2 bases on V and 3 bases on J, with 1 as the count of junction bases outside the gene matches. The CDR3 contains 15 residues, cysteine and phenylalanine counted. Left in the record is the CDR3 DNA by itself, 45 bases read in frame from the first base.